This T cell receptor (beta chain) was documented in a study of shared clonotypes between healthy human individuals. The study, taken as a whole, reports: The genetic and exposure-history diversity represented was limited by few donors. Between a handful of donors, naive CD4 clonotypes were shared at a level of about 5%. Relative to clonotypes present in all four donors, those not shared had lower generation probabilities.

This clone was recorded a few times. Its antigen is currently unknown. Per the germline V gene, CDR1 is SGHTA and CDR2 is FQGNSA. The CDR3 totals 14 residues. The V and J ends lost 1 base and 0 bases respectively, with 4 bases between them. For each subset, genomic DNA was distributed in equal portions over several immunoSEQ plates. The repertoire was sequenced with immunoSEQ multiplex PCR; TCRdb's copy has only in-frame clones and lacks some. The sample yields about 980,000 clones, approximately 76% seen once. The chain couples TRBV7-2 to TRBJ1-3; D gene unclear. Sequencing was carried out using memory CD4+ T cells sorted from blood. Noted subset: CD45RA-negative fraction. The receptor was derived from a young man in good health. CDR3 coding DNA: TGTGCCAGCAGCTTAGGGATCTCTGGAAACACCATATATTTT. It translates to CASSLGISGNTIYF.